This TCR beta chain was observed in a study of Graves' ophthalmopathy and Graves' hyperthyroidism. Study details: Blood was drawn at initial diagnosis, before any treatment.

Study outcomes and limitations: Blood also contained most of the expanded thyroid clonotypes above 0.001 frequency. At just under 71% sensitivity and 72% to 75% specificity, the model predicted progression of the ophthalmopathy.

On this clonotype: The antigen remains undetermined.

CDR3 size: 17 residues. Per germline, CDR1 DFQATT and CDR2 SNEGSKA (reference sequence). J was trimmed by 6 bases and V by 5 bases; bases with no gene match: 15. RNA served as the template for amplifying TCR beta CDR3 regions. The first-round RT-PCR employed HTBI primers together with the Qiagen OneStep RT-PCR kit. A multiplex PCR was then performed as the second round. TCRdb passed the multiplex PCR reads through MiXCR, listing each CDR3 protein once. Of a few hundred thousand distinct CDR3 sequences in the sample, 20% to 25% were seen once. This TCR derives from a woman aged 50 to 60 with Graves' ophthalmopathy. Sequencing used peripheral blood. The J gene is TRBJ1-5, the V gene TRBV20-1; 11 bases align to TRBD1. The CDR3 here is CSAPNNIGTGGGQPQHF. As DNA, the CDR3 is TGCAGTGCTCCGAATAATATCGGGACAGGGGGGGGTCAGCCCCAGCATTTT.